Sequencing of this T cell receptor beta chain was carried out in a study of T-cell reconstitution after alpha-beta-depleted transplantation in children (dated by TCRdb to 2016 to 2017). Looking at the study overall: The study quantitatively tracked T-cell immune reconstitution after TCRalphabeta/CD19-depleted allogeneic hematopoietic cell transplantation in children using TCR repertoire profiling.

This clonotype came up many times. The antigen it recognizes is unknown. It has no much larger one-base neighbor in the sample; base qualities were not kept. Per the publication, the treatment or condition label means: allogeneic hematopoietic cell transplantation with graft depleted of TCRalphabeta T cells and CD19 B cells. The transplant recipients were children given TCRalphabeta/CD19-depleted allogeneic hematopoietic cell grafts. The library was obtained by PCR. This sample was sequenced with an Illumina HiSeq 2500. Molecular barcoding was employed in the preparation of TCR libraries, with unique molecular identifiers being used to normalize TCRbeta repertoire quantification. In TCRdb, the public reads were trimmed at Q25 with fastp and aligned with MiXCR, with productive beta chains retained. For every CDR3 protein sequence, its rows merge into one entry that carries the most common genes and DNA. This sample is represented by 450,000 to 600,000 distinct CDR3 sequences; over 10% of them were singletons. About 2% of the sample goes to the ten largest clones.

The germline ends are 16 bases apart after V is trimmed by 4 bases and J by 11 bases. The CDR3 holds 13 amino acids from the cysteine to the phenylalanine. Only the CDR3 DNA is retained, 39 bases long and in frame from the first base. CDR1 SGHRS and CDR2 YFSETQ were looked up in the germline V gene. Broad study findings and their caveats: In some patients, high TCRbeta diversity at day 60 was attributed to recipient T cells and intrathymic progenitors that had survived conditioning. Over the following months the frequencies of hyperexpanded clones went down, and after one year T-cell counts and TCRbeta diversity were mostly credited to newly produced T cells. Apparently early alphabetaT-cell count recovery about two months after transplant reportedly relied on only several hundred rapidly expanded clones derived from non-depleted graft cells.

The sample was PBMCs, mostly from graft donor cells, taken 360 days after TCRalphabeta/CD19-depleted stem cell transplant. The clonotype was recovered from a male patient aged 10 to 17 who had a stem cell transplant for acute myeloid leukemia, so the T cells may come from the graft donor. The chain is assembled from TRBV5-1 and TRBJ2-1, with a tentative D gene TRBD1 over 5 matching bases. The nucleotides are TGCGCCAGCAGCCCAGGGCTTACAATAAAGCAGTTCTTC. It translates to CASSPGLTIKQFF.